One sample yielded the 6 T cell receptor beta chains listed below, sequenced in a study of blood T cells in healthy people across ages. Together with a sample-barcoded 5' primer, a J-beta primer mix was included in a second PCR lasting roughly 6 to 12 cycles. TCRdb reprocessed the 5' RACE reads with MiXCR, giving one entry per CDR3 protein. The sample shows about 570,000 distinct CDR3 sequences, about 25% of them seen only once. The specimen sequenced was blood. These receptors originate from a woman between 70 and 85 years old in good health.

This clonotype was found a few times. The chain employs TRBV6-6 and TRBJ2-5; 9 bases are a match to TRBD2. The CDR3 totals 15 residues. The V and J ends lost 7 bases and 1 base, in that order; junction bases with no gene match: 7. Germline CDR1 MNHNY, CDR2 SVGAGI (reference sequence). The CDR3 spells CASTQLAGAQETQYF. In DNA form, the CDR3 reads TGTGCCAGCACCCAGTTAGCGGGGGCCCAAGAGACCCAGTACTTC.

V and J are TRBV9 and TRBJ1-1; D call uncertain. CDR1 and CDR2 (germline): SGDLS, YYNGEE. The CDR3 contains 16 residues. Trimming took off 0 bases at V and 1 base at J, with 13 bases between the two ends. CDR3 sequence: CASSVDSTAGNTEAFF. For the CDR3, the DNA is TGTGCCAGCAGCGTAGATAGTACAGCGGGGAACACTGAAGCTTTCTTT.

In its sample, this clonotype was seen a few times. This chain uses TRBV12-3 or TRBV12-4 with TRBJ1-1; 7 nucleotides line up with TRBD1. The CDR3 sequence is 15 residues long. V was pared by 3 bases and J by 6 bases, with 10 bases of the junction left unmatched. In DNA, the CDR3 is TGTGCCAGCAGTTTTCCCGGTCAGGGGGGCGCTGAAGCTTTCTTT. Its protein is CASSFPGQGGAEAFF.

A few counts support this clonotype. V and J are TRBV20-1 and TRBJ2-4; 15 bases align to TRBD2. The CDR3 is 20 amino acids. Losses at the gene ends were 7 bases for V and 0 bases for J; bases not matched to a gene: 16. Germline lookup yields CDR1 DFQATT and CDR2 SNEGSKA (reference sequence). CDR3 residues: CSGSRMTGLAGGIAKNIQYF. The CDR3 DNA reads TGCAGTGGTTCGAGAATGACGGGACTAGCGGGGGGCATAGCCAAAAACATTCAGTACTTC.

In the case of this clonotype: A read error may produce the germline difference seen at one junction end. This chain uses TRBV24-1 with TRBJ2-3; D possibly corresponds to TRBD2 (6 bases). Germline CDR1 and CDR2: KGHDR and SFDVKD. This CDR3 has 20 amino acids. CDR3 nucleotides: TGTGCCACCAGTGATTCGGCTCCGGGACTGGCGGGGTGGAGCACAGATACGCAGTGTTTT. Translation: CATSDSAPGLAGWSTDTQCF.

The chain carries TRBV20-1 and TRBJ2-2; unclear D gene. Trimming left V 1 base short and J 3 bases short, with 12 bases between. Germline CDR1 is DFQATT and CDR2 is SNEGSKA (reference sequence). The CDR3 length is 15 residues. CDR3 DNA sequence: TGCAGTGCTAGAGTAGGCCCACCTTACACCGGGGAGCTGTTTTTT. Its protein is CSARVGPPYTGELFF.